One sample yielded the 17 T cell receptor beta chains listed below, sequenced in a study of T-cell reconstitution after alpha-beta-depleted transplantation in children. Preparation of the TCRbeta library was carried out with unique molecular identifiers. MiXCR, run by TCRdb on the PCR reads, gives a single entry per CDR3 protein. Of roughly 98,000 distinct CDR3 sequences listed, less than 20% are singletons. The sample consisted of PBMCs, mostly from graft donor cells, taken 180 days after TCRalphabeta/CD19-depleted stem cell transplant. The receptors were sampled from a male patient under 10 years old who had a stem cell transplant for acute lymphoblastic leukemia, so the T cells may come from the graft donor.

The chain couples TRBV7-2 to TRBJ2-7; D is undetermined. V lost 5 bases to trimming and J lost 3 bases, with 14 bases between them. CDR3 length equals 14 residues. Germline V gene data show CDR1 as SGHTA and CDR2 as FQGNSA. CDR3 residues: CASSPRGLCYEQYF. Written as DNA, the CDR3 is TGTGCCAGCAGCCCCCGCGGCCTATGCTACGAGCAGTACTTC.

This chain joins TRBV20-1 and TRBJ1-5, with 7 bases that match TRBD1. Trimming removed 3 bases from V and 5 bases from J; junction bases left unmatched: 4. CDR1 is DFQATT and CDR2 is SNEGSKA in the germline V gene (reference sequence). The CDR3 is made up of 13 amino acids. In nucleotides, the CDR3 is TGCAGTGCTAGCAGGGGGAGCGATCAGCCCCAGCATTTT. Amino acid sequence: CSASRGSDQPQHF.

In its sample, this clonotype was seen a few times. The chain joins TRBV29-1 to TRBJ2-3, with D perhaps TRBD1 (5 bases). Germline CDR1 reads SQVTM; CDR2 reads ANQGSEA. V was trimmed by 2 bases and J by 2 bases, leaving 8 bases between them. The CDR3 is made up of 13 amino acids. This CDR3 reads CSVERQNTDTQYF. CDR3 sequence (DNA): TGCAGCGTTGAAAGACAGAACACAGATACGCAGTATTTT.

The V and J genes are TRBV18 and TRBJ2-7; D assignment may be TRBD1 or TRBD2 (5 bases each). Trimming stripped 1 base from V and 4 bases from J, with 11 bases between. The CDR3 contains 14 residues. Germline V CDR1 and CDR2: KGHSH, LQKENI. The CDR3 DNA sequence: TGTGCCAGCTCACCACGAGGGGAAAGTTACGAGCAGTACTTC. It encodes CASSPRGESYEQYF.

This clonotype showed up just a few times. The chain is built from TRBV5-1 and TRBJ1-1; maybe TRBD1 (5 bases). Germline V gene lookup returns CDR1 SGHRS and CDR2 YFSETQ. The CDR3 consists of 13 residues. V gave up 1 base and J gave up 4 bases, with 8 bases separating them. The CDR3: CASSLWGSTEAFF. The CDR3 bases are TGCGCCAGCAGCTTGTGGGGGAGCACTGAAGCTTTCTTT.

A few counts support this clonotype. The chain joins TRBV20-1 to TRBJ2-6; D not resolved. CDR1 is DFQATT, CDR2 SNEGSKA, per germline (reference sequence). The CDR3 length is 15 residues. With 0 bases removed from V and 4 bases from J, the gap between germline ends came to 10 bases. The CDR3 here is CSARDPGSGANVLTF. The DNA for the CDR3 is TGCAGTGCTAGAGATCCGGGTTCCGGGGCCAACGTCCTGACTTTC.

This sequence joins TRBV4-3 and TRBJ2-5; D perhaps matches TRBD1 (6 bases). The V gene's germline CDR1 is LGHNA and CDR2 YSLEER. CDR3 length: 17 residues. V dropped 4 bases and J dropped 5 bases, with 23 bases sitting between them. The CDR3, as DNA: TGCGCCAGCAGCCCCTACCTCAGACAGGCTCCTCGGGAGACCCAGTACTTC. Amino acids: CASSPYLRQAPRETQYF.

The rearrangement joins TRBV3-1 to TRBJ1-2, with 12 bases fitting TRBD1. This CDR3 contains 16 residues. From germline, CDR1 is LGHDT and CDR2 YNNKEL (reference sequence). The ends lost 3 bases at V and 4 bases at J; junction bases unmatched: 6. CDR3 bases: TGTGCCAGCAGCCAGGGACAGGGGGCAGTAGGCTATGGCTACACCTTC. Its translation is CASSQGQGAVGYGYTF.

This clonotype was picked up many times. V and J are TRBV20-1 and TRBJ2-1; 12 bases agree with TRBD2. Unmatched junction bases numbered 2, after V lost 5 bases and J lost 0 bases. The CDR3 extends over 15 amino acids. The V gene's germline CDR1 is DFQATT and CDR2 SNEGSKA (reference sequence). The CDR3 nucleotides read TGCAGTGCTCTGGGACTAGCGGGCTCCTACAATGAGCAGTTCTTC. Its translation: CSALGLAGSYNEQFF.

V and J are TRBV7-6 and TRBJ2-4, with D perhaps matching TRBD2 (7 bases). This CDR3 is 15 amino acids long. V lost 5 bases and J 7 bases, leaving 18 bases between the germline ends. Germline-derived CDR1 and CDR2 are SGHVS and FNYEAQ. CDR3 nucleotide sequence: TGTGCCAGCAGCACCAAGAGGGGGGGCCTCAACATTCAGTACTTC. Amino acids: CASSTKRGGLNIQYF.

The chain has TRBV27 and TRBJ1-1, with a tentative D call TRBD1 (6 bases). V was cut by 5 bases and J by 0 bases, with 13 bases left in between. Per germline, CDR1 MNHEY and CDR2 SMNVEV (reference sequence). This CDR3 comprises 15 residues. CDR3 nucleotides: TGTGCCAGCAGTAAGACACAGGGTATGAACACTGAAGCTTTCTTT. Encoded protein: CASSKTQGMNTEAFF.

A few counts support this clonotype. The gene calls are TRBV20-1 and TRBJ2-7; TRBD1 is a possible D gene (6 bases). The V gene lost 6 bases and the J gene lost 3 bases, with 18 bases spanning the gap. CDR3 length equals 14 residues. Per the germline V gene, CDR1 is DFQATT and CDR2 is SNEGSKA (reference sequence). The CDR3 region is CSAPPLQGLYEQYF. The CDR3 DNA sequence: TGCAGTGCCCCGCCGTTGCAGGGGCTCTACGAGCAGTACTTC.

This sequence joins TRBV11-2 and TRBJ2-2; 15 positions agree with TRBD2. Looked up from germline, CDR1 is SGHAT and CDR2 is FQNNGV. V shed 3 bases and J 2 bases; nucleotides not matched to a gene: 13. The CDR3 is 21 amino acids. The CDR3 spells CASSFIRAGLAGGINTGELFF. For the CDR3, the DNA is TGTGCCAGCAGCTTCATCCGCGCAGGACTAGCGGGGGGGATAAACACCGGGGAGCTGTTTTTT.

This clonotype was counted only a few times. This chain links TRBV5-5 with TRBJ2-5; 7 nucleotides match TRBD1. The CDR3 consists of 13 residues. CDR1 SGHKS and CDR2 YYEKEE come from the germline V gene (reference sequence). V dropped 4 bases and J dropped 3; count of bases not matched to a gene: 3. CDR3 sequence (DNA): TGTGCCAGCAGCCGAACAGGGGAAGAGACCCAGTACTTC. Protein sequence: CASSRTGEETQYF. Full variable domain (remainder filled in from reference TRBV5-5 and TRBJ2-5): DAGVTQSPTHLIKTRGQQVTLRCSPISGHKSVSWYQQVLGQGPQFIFQYYEKEERGRGNFPDRFSARQFPNYSSELNVNALLLGDSALYLCASSRTGEETQYFGPGTRLLVL.

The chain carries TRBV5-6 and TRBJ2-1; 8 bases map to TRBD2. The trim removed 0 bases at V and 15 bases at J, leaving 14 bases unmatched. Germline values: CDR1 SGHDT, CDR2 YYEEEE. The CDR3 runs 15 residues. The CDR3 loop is CASSLGWETSELRFF. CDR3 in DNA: TGTGCCAGCAGCTTGGGGTGGGAGACTAGCGAACTTCGGTTCTTC.

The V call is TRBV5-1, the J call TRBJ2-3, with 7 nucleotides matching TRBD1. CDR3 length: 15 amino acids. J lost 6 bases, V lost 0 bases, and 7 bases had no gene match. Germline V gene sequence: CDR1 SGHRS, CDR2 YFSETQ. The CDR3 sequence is CASSLGDSSSDTQYF. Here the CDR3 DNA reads TGCGCCAGCAGCTTGGGGGACAGCTCCTCCGATACGCAGTATTTT.

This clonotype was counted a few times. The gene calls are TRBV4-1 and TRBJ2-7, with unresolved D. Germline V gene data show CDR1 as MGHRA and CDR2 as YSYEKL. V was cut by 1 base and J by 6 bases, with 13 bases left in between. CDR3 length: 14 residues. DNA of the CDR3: TGCGCCAGCAGCCAAGGCGCGTCGACCCCCGAGCAGTACTTC. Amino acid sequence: CASSQGASTPEQYF.